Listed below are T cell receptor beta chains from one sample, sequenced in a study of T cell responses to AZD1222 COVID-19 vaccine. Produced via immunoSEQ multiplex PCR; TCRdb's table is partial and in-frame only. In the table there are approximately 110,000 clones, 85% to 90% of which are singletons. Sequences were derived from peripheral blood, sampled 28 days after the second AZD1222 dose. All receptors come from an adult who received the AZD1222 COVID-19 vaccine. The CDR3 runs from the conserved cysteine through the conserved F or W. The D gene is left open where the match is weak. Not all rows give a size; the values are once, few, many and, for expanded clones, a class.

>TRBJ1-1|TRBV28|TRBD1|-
CASRTGQGTTEAFF
TGTGCCAGCAGGACTGGACAGGGGACCACTGAAGCTTTCTTT
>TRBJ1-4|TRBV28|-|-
CATRRGGEKLFF
TGTGCCACCAGGCGCGGTGGTGAAAAACTGTTTTTT
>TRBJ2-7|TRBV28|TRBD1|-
CASSYRDRVTYLAYEQYF
TGTGCCAGCAGTTACCGGGACAGGGTAACTTACTTAGCCTACGAGCAGTACTTC
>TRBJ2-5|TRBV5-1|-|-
CASSLVPGVQETQYF
TGCGCCAGCAGCTTGGTGCCCGGGGTACAAGAGACCCAGTACTTC
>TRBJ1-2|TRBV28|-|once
CASPGPLRDGYTF
TGTGCCAGCCCCGGGCCGCTTAGAGATGGCTACACCTTC
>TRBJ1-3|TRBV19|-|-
CASSIDSGNTIYF
TGTGCCAGTAGTATAGACAGCGGAAACACCATATATTTT
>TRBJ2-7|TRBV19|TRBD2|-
CASSIRLAGVDSYEQYF
TGTGCCAGTAGTATAAGACTAGCGGGGGTTGACTCCTACGAGCAGTACTTC
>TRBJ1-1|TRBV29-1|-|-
CSVEPGGNTEAFF
TGCAGCGTTGAACCAGGCGGGAACACTGAAGCTTTCTTT
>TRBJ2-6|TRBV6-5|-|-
CASSYSGTGANVLTF
TGTGCCAGCAGTTACTCAGGGACCGGGGCCAACGTCCTGACTTTC
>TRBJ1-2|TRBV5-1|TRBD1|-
CASSSWTGHGYTF
TGCGCCAGCAGCTCATGGACAGGGCATGGCTACACCTTC
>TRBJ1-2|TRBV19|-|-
CASSPRGSMGAVTGYTF
TGTGCCAGTAGTCCTCGCGGTAGCATGGGGGCCGTTACTGGCTACACCTTC
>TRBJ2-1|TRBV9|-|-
CASSVDPDYNEQFF
TGTGCCAGCAGCGTTGACCCCGATTACAATGAGCAGTTCTTC
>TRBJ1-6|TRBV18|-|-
CASSPTSGTPTPHHF
TGTGCCAGCTCACCAACCAGCGGGACACCAACACCACATCACTTT
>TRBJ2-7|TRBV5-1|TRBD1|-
CASSSQGAVREQYF
TGCGCCAGCAGCTCACAGGGGGCGGTAAGGGAGCAGTACTTC
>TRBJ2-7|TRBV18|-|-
CASSPGLDYEQYF
TGTGCCAGCTCACCAGGGCTGGACTACGAGCAGTACTTC
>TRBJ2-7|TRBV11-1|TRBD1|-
CASSLLQGQGPYEQYF
TGTGCCAGCAGCCTACTGCAGGGACAGGGCCCCTACGAGCAGTACTTC
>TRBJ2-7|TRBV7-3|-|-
CASSLGPQTYEQYF
TGTGCCAGCAGCTTAGGACCCCAGACCTACGAGCAGTACTTC
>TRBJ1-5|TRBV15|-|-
CATSRDAAQGYSNQPQHF
TGTGCCACCAGCAGAGATGCAGCCCAGGGATATAGCAATCAGCCCCAGCATTTT
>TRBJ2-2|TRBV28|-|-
CATGSPRAGELFF
TGTGCCACTGGGTCCCCCAGAGCCGGGGAGCTGTTTTTT
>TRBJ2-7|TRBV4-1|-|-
CASSQDAALLNPYEQYF
TGCGCCAGCAGCCAAGATGCGGCATTGCTGAATCCTTACGAGCAGTACTTC
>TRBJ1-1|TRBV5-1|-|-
CASSRLGQQRDTEAFF
TGCGCCAGCAGCCGCCTAGGACAGCAAAGGGACACTGAAGCTTTCTTT
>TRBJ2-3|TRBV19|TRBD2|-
CASSNSGGTDTQYF
TGTGCCAGTAGTAATAGCGGGGGCACAGATACGCAGTATTTT
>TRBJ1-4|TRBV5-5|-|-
CATSRTTNEKLFF
TGTGCCACCAGCAGGACAACTAATGAAAAACTGTTTTTT
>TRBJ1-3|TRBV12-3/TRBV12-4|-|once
CASSFPTDTIYF
TGTGCTAGCAGTTTTCCCACGGACACCATATATTTT
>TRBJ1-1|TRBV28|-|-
CASSRSDPPEAFF
TGTGCCAGCAGTCGGAGCGACCCACCTGAAGCTTTCTTT
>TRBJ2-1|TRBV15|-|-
CATSRERSYNEQFF
TGTGCCACCAGCAGAGAAAGGTCCTACAATGAGCAGTTCTTC
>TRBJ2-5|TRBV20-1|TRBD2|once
CSASLPAGGRETQYF
TGCAGTGCTAGTTTACCAGCGGGGGGAAGGGAGACCCAGTACTTC
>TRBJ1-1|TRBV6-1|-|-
CASSEVQVNTEAFF
TGTGCCAGCAGTGAAGTTCAGGTGAACACTGAAGCTTTCTTT
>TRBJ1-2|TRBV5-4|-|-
CASSLEAGANYGYTF
TGTGCCAGCAGCTTGGAGGCAGGCGCTAACTATGGCTACACCTTC
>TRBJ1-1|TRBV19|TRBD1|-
CASSPTGEGYTEAFF
TGTGCCAGTAGTCCCACAGGGGAAGGGTACACTGAAGCTTTCTTT
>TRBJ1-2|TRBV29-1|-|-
CSVELDKGGYTF
TGCAGCGTTGAATTGGATAAGGGTGGCTACACCTTC
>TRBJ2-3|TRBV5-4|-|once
CASSLAVRGGDTQYF
TGTGCCAGCAGCTTGGCAGTGCGGGGAGGAGATACGCAGTATTTT
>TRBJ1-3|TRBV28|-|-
CASSQTQVGNTIYF
TGTGCCAGCAGTCAGACGCAAGTGGGAAACACCATATATTTT
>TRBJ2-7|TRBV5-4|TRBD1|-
CASSLTGGGEQYF
TGTGCCAGCAGCTTGACAGGGGGCGGCGAGCAGTACTTC
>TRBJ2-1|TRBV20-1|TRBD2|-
CSAGRGEQFF
TGCAGTGCTGGGAGGGGCGAGCAGTTCTTC
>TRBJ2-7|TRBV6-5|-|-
CASSSTATYEQYF
TGTGCCAGCAGTTCGACAGCTACCTACGAGCAGTACTTC
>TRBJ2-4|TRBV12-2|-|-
CASRFSPNIQYF
TGTGCAAGTCGCTTTAGTCCCAACATTCAGTACTTC
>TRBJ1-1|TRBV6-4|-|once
CASSNSRNTEAFF
TGTGCCAGCAGCAACAGTAGGAACACTGAAGCTTTCTTT
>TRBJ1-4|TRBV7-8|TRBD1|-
CASSHRPGQGQEKLFF
TGTGCCAGCAGTCATAGACCGGGACAGGGGCAAGAAAAACTGTTTTTT
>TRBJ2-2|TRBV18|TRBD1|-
CASSPPSGQAYTGELFF
TGTGCCAGCTCACCCCCCTCGGGACAGGCTTACACCGGGGAGCTGTTTTTT
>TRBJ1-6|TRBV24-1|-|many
CATSEQGRDNSPLHF
TGTGCCACCAGTGAGCAGGGTCGGGATAATTCACCCCTCCACTTT
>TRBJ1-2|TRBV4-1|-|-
CASSQAGTTGGYTF
TGCGCCAGCAGCCAAGCGGGGACAACGGGAGGCTACACCTTC